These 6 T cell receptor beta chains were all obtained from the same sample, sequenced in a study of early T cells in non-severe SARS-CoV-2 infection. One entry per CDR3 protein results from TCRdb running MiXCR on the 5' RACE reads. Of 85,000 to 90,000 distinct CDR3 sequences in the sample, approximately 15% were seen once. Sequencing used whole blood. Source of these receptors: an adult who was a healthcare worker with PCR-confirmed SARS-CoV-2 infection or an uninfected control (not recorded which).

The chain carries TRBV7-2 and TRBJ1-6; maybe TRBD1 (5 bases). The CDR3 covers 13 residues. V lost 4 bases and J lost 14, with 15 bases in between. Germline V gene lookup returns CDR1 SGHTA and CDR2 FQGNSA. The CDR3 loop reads CASSYNRLETLHF. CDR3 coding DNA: TGTGCCAGCAGCTATAACAGGCTGGAGACCCTCCACTTT.

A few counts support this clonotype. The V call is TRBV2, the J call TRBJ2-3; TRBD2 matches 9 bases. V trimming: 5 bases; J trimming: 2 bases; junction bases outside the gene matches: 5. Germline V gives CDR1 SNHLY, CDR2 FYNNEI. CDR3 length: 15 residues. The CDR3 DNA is TGTGCCAGCAGTCCCAGCGGGAGGTCCACAGATACGCAGTATTTT. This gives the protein CASSPSGRSTDTQYF.

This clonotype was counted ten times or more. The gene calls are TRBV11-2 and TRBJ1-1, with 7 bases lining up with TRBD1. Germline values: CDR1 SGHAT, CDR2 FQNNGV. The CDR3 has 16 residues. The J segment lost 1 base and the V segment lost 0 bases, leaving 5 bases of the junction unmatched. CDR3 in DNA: TGTGCCAGCAGCTTAGAGGGGGACAGACAGAACACTGAAGCTTTCTTT. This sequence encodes CASSLEGDRQNTEAFF. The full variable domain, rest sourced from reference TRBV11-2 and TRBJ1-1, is EAGVAQSPRYKIIEKRQSVAFWCNPISGHATLYWYQQILGQGPKLLIQFQNNGVVDDSQLPKDRFSAERLKGVDSTLKIQPAKLEDSAVYLCASSLEGDRQNTEAFFGQGTRLTVV.

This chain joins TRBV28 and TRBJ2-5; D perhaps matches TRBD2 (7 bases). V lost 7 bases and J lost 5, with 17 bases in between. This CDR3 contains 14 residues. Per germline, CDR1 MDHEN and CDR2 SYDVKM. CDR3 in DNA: TGTGCCAGCACCTGGGGGGCTAGCGGCGAGACCCAGTACTTC. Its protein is CASTWGASGETQYF. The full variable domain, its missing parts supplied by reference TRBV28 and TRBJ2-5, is DVKVTQSSRYLVKRTGEKVFLECVQDMDHENMFWYRQDPGLGLRLIYFSYDVKMKEKGDIPEGYSVSREKKERFSLILESASTNQTSMYLCASTWGASGETQYFGPGTRLLVL.

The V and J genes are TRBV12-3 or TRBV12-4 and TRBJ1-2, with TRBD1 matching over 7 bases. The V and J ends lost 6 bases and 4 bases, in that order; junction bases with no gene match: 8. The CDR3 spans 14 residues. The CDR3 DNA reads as TGTGCCAGCAGCCCTTCCAGGGGGATCTATGGCTACACCTTC. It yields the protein CASSPSRGIYGYTF.

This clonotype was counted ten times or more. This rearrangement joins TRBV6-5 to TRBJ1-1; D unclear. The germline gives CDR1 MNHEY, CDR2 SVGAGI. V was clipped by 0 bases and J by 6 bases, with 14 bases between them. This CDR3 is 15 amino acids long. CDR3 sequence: CASSYSSGRISEAFF. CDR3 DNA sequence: TGTGCCAGCAGTTACTCGAGTGGGAGGATATCTGAAGCTTTCTTT.